The 27 T cell receptor beta chains presented below share a single source sample, sequenced in a study of blood T cell repertoires in COVID-19. TCRdb keeps only in-frame clones here, not all; method: immunoSEQ multiplex PCR. The sample contains some 71,000 clones, more than 80% of which appear only once. The sequenced sample consisted of peripheral blood. The source is a man younger than 40 with acute or convalescent COVID-19.

J is TRBJ1-1 and V is TRBV9, with D tentatively TRBD1 (6 bases). Germline V gene data show CDR1 as SGDLS and CDR2 as YYNGEE. The V end was cut by 4 bases, the J end by 3 bases, with 13 bases between. CDR3 length: 14 residues. The CDR3: CASSPGGADTEAFF. The CDR3 DNA reads as TGTGCCAGCAGCCCGGGGGGCGCGGACACTGAAGCTTTCTTT.

The chain recombines TRBV5-1 with TRBJ1-4, with 9 bases fitting TRBD1. CDR1 and CDR2 (germline): SGHRS, YFSETQ. The CDR3 covers 15 residues. V dropped 0 bases and J dropped 6; count of bases not matched to a gene: 3. CDR3 region: CASSLAGTGYEKLFF. CDR3 DNA: TGCGCCAGCAGCTTGGCCGGGACAGGGTATGAAAAACTGTTTTTT.

V gene TRBV30 combines with J gene TRBJ1-4; tentative D call: TRBD1 (5 bases). The CDR3 contains 13 residues. Trimming took off 2 bases at V and 8 bases at J, with 12 bases between the two ends. CDR1 GTSNPN and CDR2 SVGIG come from the germline V gene (reference sequence). The CDR3 nucleotides are TGTGCCTGGAGTCAGGGTCGTCGAGAAAAACTGTTTTTT. Residues: CAWSQGRREKLFF.

The V call is TRBV9, the J call TRBJ1-1, with TRBD1 as a possible D gene (6 bases). V was trimmed by 4 bases and J by 0 bases, leaving 7 bases between them. Per the germline V gene, CDR1 is SGDLS and CDR2 is YYNGEE. The CDR3 is 13 residues long. Here the CDR3 reads CASSQGMNTEAFF. In DNA, the CDR3 is TGTGCCAGCAGCCAGGGGATGAACACTGAAGCTTTCTTT.

The chain recombines TRBV7-3 with TRBJ2-1; D ambiguous. The V end lost 4 bases, the J end lost 4 bases, and 14 bases lay between the germline ends. CDR3 length: 15 residues. The germline gives CDR1 SGHTA, CDR2 FQGTGA. CDR3 DNA sequence: TGTGCCAGCAGCTCGTCAGGTCGGCAGTACAATGAGCAGTTCTTC. Translating it yields CASSSSGRQYNEQFF. Variable domain in full (rest from reference TRBV7-3 and TRBJ2-1): GAGVSQTPSNKVTEKGKYVELRCDPISGHTALYWYRQSLGQGPEFLIYFQGTGAADDSGLPNDRFFAVRPEGSVSTLKIQRTERGDSAVYLCASSSSGRQYNEQFFGPGTRLTVL.

V gene TRBV6-5 combines with J gene TRBJ1-6, with 7 bases fitting TRBD1. CDR3 length: 15 amino acids. The junction had 10 bases not matched to a gene; V was cut back by 7 bases and J by 7 bases. Per the germline V gene, CDR1 is MNHEY and CDR2 is SVGAGI. The CDR3 protein is CASTFDRADNSPLHF. For the CDR3, the DNA is TGTGCCAGCACTTTTGACAGGGCTGACAATTCACCCCTCCACTTT.

The V gene is TRBV7-9, the J gene TRBJ1-2; D not resolved. The CDR3 runs 14 residues. V lost 3 bases to trimming and J lost 0 bases, with 8 bases between them. Per the germline V gene, CDR1 is SEHNR and CDR2 is FQNEAQ (reference sequence). CDR3 sequence reads: CASSLGEANYGYTF. CDR3 coding DNA: TGTGCCAGCAGCTTGGGTGAGGCTAACTATGGCTACACCTTC. The variable domain in full, with the rest retrieved from reference TRBV7-9 and TRBJ1-2, is DTGVSQNPRHKITKRGQNVTFRCDPISEHNRLYWYRQTLGQGPEFLTYFQNEAQLEKSRLLSDRFSAERPKGSFSTLEIQRTEQGDSAMYLCASSLGEANYGYTFGSGTRLTVV.

The V gene is TRBV5-6, the J gene TRBJ1-1; 7 nucleotides line up with TRBD1. The CDR3 sequence is 13 residues long. V was clipped by 4 bases and J by 1 base; unmatched bases: 1. The germline V gene has CDR1 SGHDT and CDR2 YYEEEE. The CDR3 spells CASSDRANTEAFF. In DNA form, the CDR3 reads TGTGCCAGCAGCGACAGGGCGAACACTGAAGCTTTCTTT.

The chain uses TRBV4-1 and TRBJ1-4; D is undetermined. Between the trimmed V and J ends, which lost 1 base and 6 bases, there was a span of 9 bases. This CDR3 contains 14 residues. From germline, CDR1 is MGHRA and CDR2 YSYEKL. The CDR3 DNA is TGCGCCAGCAGCCAAGGGACTCGGGATGAAAAACTGTTTTTT. Its translation: CASSQGTRDEKLFF.

In its sample, this clone was seen a few times. The CDR3 DNA reads TGTGCCACCAGCAGAAATCGGGTCTCTGGAAACACCATATATTTT. This gives the protein CATSRNRVSGNTIYF. The chain joins TRBV15 to TRBJ1-3; D gene unclear. CDR3 length: 15 residues. Trimming stripped 2 bases from V and 0 bases from J, with 8 bases between. The germline V gene has CDR1 LNHNV and CDR2 YYDKDF (reference sequence).

The V and J genes are TRBV4-1 and TRBJ1-6; 9 bases are shared with TRBD1. The V gene's germline CDR1 is MGHRA and CDR2 YSYEKL. This CDR3 comprises 16 residues. V lost 1 base, J lost 9 bases, and 7 bases stayed unmatched. The CDR3: CASSQGTGTGSSPLHF. The CDR3 DNA reads as TGCGCCAGCAGCCAAGGTACCGGGACAGGGTCTTCACCCCTCCACTTT.

The chain employs TRBV7-3 and TRBJ2-5, with D perhaps matching TRBD2 (6 bases). V lost 5 bases and J lost 5, with 18 bases in between. This CDR3 is 15 amino acids long. CDR1 is SGHTA, CDR2 FQGTGA, per germline. The CDR3, as DNA: TGTGCCAGCAGCCTAATCGGTGGCGCGGGGGAGACCCAGTACTTC. Translated, it gives CASSLIGGAGETQYF. Using reference TRBV7-3 and TRBJ2-5 for the parts outside the CDR3, the full variable domain is GAGVSQTPSNKVTEKGKYVELRCDPISGHTALYWYRQSLGQGPEFLIYFQGTGAADDSGLPNDRFFAVRPEGSVSTLKIQRTERGDSAVYLCASSLIGGAGETQYFGPGTRLLVL.

The CDR3 sequence: CASSYLSGETAQYF. CDR3 in DNA: TGTGCCAGCAGCTATTTGTCGGGGGAGACGGCCCAGTACTTC. The genes are TRBV3-1 (or the pseudogene TRBV3-2) and TRBJ2-5; possible D gene TRBD2, 6 bases. V gave up 5 bases and J gave up 9 bases, with 19 bases separating them. The CDR3 is made up of 14 amino acids. CDR1 is LGHDT and CDR2 is YNNKEL in the germline V gene (reference sequence).

CDR3 DNA sequence: TGTGCCTGGAGCCTCACAGGGAACACTGAAGCTTTCTTT. It specifies CAWSLTGNTEAFF. The chain uses TRBV30 and TRBJ1-1; perhaps TRBD1 as D (5 bases). Trimming removed 3 bases at V and 1 base at J, with 9 bases between. CDR1 GTSNPN and CDR2 SVGIG come from the germline V gene (reference sequence). The length of the CDR3 is 13 residues.

This clone appeared a single time. This chain uses TRBV27 with TRBJ2-1, with D perhaps TRBD1 (6 bases). V gave up 5 bases and J gave up 9 bases, with 23 bases separating them. Germline CDR1 and CDR2: MNHEY and SMNVEV (reference sequence). This CDR3 is 16 amino acids long. CDR3 loop: CASSRVGGQIKGEQFF. The CDR3 coding sequence is TGTGCCAGCAGTCGCGTCGGAGGACAGATCAAGGGTGAGCAGTTCTTC.

The rearrangement links TRBV29-1 to TRBJ2-3, with 10 bases matching TRBD2. CDR3 length equals 17 residues. After removal of 5 bases from V and 1 base from J, the junction contained 12 bases not matched to a gene. CDR1 SQVTM and CDR2 ANQGSEA come from the germline V gene. Here the CDR3 DNA reads TGCAGCGTTCGGCTAGCGGGGGTCCACCGGGGCACAGATACGCAGTATTTT. Translation gives CSVRLAGVHRGTDTQYF.

V is TRBV14 and J is TRBJ2-5; possibly TRBD1 for D (6 bases). The germline V and J ends were trimmed by 2 bases and 5 bases, with 15 bases remaining between them. The length of the CDR3 is 15 residues. Per the germline V gene, CDR1 is SGHDN and CDR2 is FVKESK. The CDR3 bases are TGTGCCAGCAGCCAACCCCAGGGGCTGGGGGAGACCCAGTACTTC. This codes for CASSQPQGLGETQYF.

J is TRBJ1-1 and V is TRBV5-5, with 9 nucleotides matching TRBD1. Germline values: CDR1 SGHKS, CDR2 YYEKEE (reference sequence). The V segment lost 4 bases and the J segment 2 bases; nucleotides outside the gene matches: 6. This CDR3 is 15 amino acids long. CDR3 protein: CASSTGTGTNTEAFF. DNA for the CDR3: TGTGCCAGCAGCACCGGGACAGGGACCAACACTGAAGCTTTCTTT.

V and J are TRBV2 and TRBJ1-3; D is undetermined. Per the germline V gene, CDR1 is SNHLY and CDR2 is FYNNEI. The CDR3 has 14 residues. Trimming pared 2 bases from V and 9 bases from J, leaving 14 bases between. The CDR3, as DNA: TGTGCCAGCAGTGAAAGGGTTGAGGGCCGCACCATATATTTT. Translating gives CASSERVEGRTIYF.

The rearrangement joins TRBV5-5 to TRBJ1-5; 11 bases are shared with TRBD1. V shed 1 base and J 0 bases; nucleotides not matched to a gene: 9. Germline loops: CDR1 SGHKS, CDR2 YYEKEE (reference sequence). CDR3 length: 19 residues. The CDR3 region has the DNA TGTGCCAGCAGCTTGCGGGGACAGGGGGAATCATTTAGCAATCAGCCCCAGCATTTT. It specifies CASSLRGQGESFSNQPQHF.

The V call is TRBV7-9, the J call TRBJ1-2; TRBD1 aligns across 10 bases. Germline V gives CDR1 SEHNR, CDR2 FQNEAQ (reference sequence). With 4 bases clipped from V and 7 bases from J, the junction kept 3 bases outside the gene matches. This CDR3 region has 13 residues. The CDR3 loop is CASSWGQGFGYTF. The CDR3 nucleotides are TGTGCCAGCAGCTGGGGACAGGGGTTTGGCTACACCTTC.

This clone appeared a single time. The rearrangement links TRBV6-5 to TRBJ2-5; TRBD1 matches at 7 bases. The germline CDR1 and CDR2 sequences are MNHEY and SVGAGI. Trimming took 7 bases from V and 1 from J; bases not matched to a gene: 9. CDR3 length: 15 residues. In DNA, the CDR3 is TGTGCCAGCAAGACCCCAGGGGGTTCCCAAGAGACCCAGTACTTC. Encoded protein: CASKTPGGSQETQYF.

The V call is TRBV6-5, the J call TRBJ2-7; possible D gene TRBD1, 5 bases. The germline V and J ends were trimmed by 2 bases and 5 bases, with 10 bases remaining between them. The CDR3 runs to 13 residues. The germline V gene has CDR1 MNHEY and CDR2 SVGAGI. CDR3 loop: CASSYRGLNEQYV. For the CDR3, the DNA is TGTGCCAGCAGTTACAGGGGTTTAAACGAGCAGTACGTC.

The rearrangement joins TRBV19 to TRBJ2-2; 11 positions agree with TRBD2. The CDR3 runs to 18 residues. V dropped 3 bases and J dropped 1; count of bases not matched to a gene: 7. The germline V gene encodes CDR1 LNHDA and CDR2 SQIVND (reference sequence). The CDR3 nucleotides read TGTGCCAGTAGTATCGGGACTAGCGGAGGCCGGAACACCGGGGAGCTGTTTTTT. Amino acid sequence: CASSIGTSGGRNTGELFF.

This rearrangement joins TRBV27 to TRBJ2-1; D uncertain. The germline CDR1 and CDR2 sequences are MNHEY and SMNVEV (reference sequence). Trimming took 5 bases from V and 8 from J, leaving 16 bases between them. The CDR3 has 14 amino acids. The CDR3: CASSPRSGWDEQFF. For the CDR3, the DNA is TGTGCCAGCAGTCCCCGGTCCGGGTGGGATGAGCAGTTCTTC.

This chain connects TRBV5-1 to TRBJ1-3, with D perhaps matching TRBD1 (6 bases). The CDR3 extends over 15 amino acids. Trimming cost V 5 bases and J 3 bases, with 15 bases left between them. Germline CDR1 is SGHRS and CDR2 is YFSETQ. This chain's CDR3 is CASSALTGHGNTIYF. The CDR3 nucleotides read TGCGCCAGCAGTGCCTTAACAGGGCATGGAAACACCATATATTTT. Drawing the rest from reference TRBV5-1 and TRBJ1-3, the complete variable domain is KAGVTQTPRYLIKTRGQQVTLSCSPISGHRSVSWYQQTPGQGLQFLFEYFSETQRNKGNFPGRFSGRQFSNSRSEMNVSTLELGDSALYLCASSALTGHGNTIYFGEGSWLTVV.

V gene TRBV5-1 combines with J gene TRBJ2-7; TRBD2 matches at 9 bases. The trim removed 1 base at V and 4 bases at J, leaving 9 bases unmatched. The CDR3 sequence is 16 residues long. Per germline, CDR1 SGHRS and CDR2 YFSETQ. CDR3 coding DNA: TGCGCCAGCAGCTTGTTTGCGGGAGGGCCTTTTTACGAGCAGTACTTC. It is translated as CASSLFAGGPFYEQYF. Full variable domain (remainder filled in from reference TRBV5-1 and TRBJ2-7): KAGVTQTPRYLIKTRGQQVTLSCSPISGHRSVSWYQQTPGQGLQFLFEYFSETQRNKGNFPGRFSGRQFSNSRSEMNVSTLELGDSALYLCASSLFAGGPFYEQYFGPGTRLTVT.